This entry describes one T cell receptor (beta chain). No cognate antigen has been identified for it. No qualities accompany the bases; no much larger clone lies one base away. At diagnosis, peripheral blood, uninvolved tumor-adjacent lung and tumor were collected and were preserved as a mix of fresh-frozen and FFPE material. For TCR repertoire profiling, the blood samples were analyzed as peripheral blood mononuclear cells. The data are from a study of T cells in localized non-small cell lung cancer (dated by TCRdb to the early 2020s). Study-level background: The study examined T cell repertoires in under 300 patients with early-stage NSCLC and compared tumors with uninvolved tumor-adjacent lungs. The cohort consisted of approximately 240 treatment-naive NSCLC patients whose localized lung tumors had been resected. A mean age of approximately 70 years was recorded for the NSCLC patients, of whom 120 to 150 were male and 85 to 110 were female. The study at large found these results: Longer overall survival was associated with higher T cell density in blood, whereas shorter survival was associated with higher clonality in adjacent lung. A median of roughly 60 of the top 100 tumor clones were detected in paired uninvolved adjacent lung, and some 30 of these tumor clones were also found among the top 100 clones of the paired uninvolved adjacent lung. Because multi-region tumor sequencing was not performed, intratumor heterogeneity could not be ruled out. Uninvolved tumor-adjacent lung showed the highest T cell clonality, higher than tumor, which suggests more focused antigenic responses in the uninvolved tumor-adjacent lung. Because the study design was exploratory, TCR variables were selected using unadjusted p-values without false-discovery rate correction.

TCR beta CDR3 regions were sequenced from DNA using the immunoSEQ Assay. The study's own analysis went as follows. To compute T cell density, TCR beta template counts were normalized to usable DNA, which was estimated by amplifying housekeeping genes. Richness was estimated using the preseqR package, with extrapolation to 400,000 templates for PBMC samples and to 120,000 templates for tissue samples. Clonality was taken to be one minus Pielou's evenness. Differential abundance testing on productive amino-acid clonotypes, with a minimum total count of 5 and an alpha of 0.1, was used to identify tissue-enriched TCRs. The Jaccard Index and the Morisita Overlap Index were used to measure repertoire overlap between compartments. GLIPH clustered TCR beta CDR3s with public tetramer-defined viral CDR3s; viral motifs required at least three viral sequences plus V-gene enrichment. TCRdb mirrors the immuneACCESS table, restricted to in-frame sequences. Some clones are absent from its copies; in checked studies, under half trace to an unresolved V gene, and the reason for the others is unknown. V, J and clone size reflect that table, while D and trimming were determined from the DNA. Within this sample are some 80,000 clones, with approximately 84% of them counted one time only. The ten largest clones capture 2.8% of the sample.

The sequence came from a man between 35 and 75 years old with stage I lung adenocarcinoma. Material: peripheral blood, obtained before any cancer treatment.

CDR3 reads: CAWSSTQRPNEKLFF. The DNA sequence follows: TGTGCCTGGAGTTCCACTCAGAGGCCTAATGAAAAACTGTTTTTT. This chain is built from TRBV30 and TRBJ1-4; too little of a D gene remains to name it. The CDR3 holds 15 amino acids from the cysteine to the phenylalanine. Here the CDR3 DNA is all that survives: 45 bases in frame from base 1. V drops 2 bases and J drops 3 bases, leaving 13 bases in between. In the germline V gene (reference sequence), CDR1 corresponds to GTSNPN and CDR2 to SVGIG.